The clone carrying this T cell receptor (beta chain) was recorded many times. This sample stems from a study of CD8 T cells in ankylosing spondylitis. This CDR3 has 15 residues. CDR1 is MNHEY and CDR2 is SVGAGI in the germline V gene. After removal of 4 bases from V and 4 bases from J, the junction contained 7 bases not matched to a gene. In TCRdb, the 5' RACE reads were re-called with MiXCR into one record per CDR3 protein. The table has around 220,000 distinct CDR3 sequences, about 10% seen once; the top ten hold about a fifth. The rearrangement uses TRBV6-5 and TRBJ2-1, with TRBD1 identical over 7 bases. This clonotype was sampled from a male donor with ankylosing spondylitis or in good health (not recorded which). Sequencing was done on a sample of blood, either unsorted or a sorted T cell fraction (not recorded which). CDR3 in DNA: TGTGCCAGCAGTTTACAGGGGATCTTGTACAATGAGCAGTTCTTC. Translated: CASSLQGILYNEQFF.